This T cell receptor beta chain was sequenced during a study of PD-1 blockade in classical Hodgkin lymphoma. Whole-study context: Patients were administered nivolumab (3 mg/kg intravenously) every 2 weeks.

Every patient experienced relapse after autologous stem cell transplantation, and brentuximab vedotin exposure varied. CDR1 is SGHDT and CDR2 is YYEEEE in the germline V gene. The CDR3 runs 14 residues. Trimming took 0 bases from V and 5 from J, leaving 11 bases between them. Libraries were prepared by immunoSEQ multiplex PCR; TCRdb keeps only in-frame clonotypes and omits some of them. The sample lists over 15,000 clones; approximately 84% were seen once. The clonotype originates from a human donor with classical Hodgkin lymphoma. Specimen: peripheral blood mononuclear cells (PBMCs), collected at baseline. V usage is TRBV5-6 and J usage is TRBJ1-2; D is unclear. The chain's CDR3 is CASSLVQTSYGYTF. DNA for the CDR3: TGTGCCAGCAGCTTGGTACAGACTAGTTATGGCTACACCTTC.